This T cell receptor beta chain is drawn from a study of shared clonotypes between healthy human individuals. The CDR3 runs to 17 residues. Trimming removed 0 bases from V and 0 bases from J, with 9 bases in between. Per germline, CDR1 LGHNA and CDR2 YSLEER. Genomic DNA per cell subset filled all wells of several immunoSEQ plates. Per the original methods: Junction-only immunoSEQ data arrived without quality scores, meaning filtering differed. The table came from immunoSEQ multiplex PCR; TCRdb's copy has only in-frame clones and leaves some out. The DNA gave D and trimming, while V, J and clone size come from that table. This table has approximately 980,000 clones, over 60% appearing once.

This clonotype was sampled from a man aged 18 to 30 in good health. V gene TRBV4-3 combines with J gene TRBJ2-6; D gene unclear. The sample consisted of memory CD4+ T cells sorted from blood. Subset given: CD45RA-negative fraction. The CDR3 nucleotides are TGCGCCAGCAGCCAAGATCCTCCGGGCTCTGGGGCCAACGTCCTGACTTTC. This sequence encodes CASSQDPPGSGANVLTF.